Below, 21 T cell receptor beta chains from the same sample are listed, as sequenced in a study of T cells in tuberculosis. Clones were read by immunoSEQ multiplex PCR, and TCRdb kept only the in-frame ones, dropping some. The repertoire holds 44,000 or so clones, nearly 95% seen once, with approximately 7.9% in the top ten. The material sequenced was PBMCs. The receptors derive from a donor aged 10 to 29 with latent tuberculosis or without tuberculosis infection.

The V gene is TRBV5-6, the J gene TRBJ2-7; D is perhaps TRBD2 (7 bases). The CDR3 length is 16 residues. Trimming shortened V by 2 bases and J by 4 bases, and 19 bases separated the two germline ends. Germline V lookup: CDR1 SGHDT, CDR2 YYEEEE. The CDR3 DNA follows: TGTGCCAGCAGCTTTGGTACGGGGGGCAATGGATACGAGCAGTACTTC. It specifies CASSFGTGGNGYEQYF.

This rearrangement joins TRBV5-6 to TRBJ2-7; D remains ambiguous. Germline V gives CDR1 SGHDT, CDR2 YYEEEE. Trimming stripped 7 bases from V and 0 bases from J, with 11 bases between. CDR3 length equals 13 residues. CDR3 nucleotide sequence: TGTGCCAGCGCGTACGGTGGCTCCTACGAGCAGTACTTC. This gives the protein CASAYGGSYEQYF.

The chain links TRBV30 to TRBJ1-2; TRBD1 aligns across 10 bases. Germline lookup yields CDR1 GTSNPN and CDR2 SVGIG (reference sequence). The V and J ends lost 3 bases and 6 bases, in that order; junction bases with no gene match: 7. This CDR3 spans 14 amino acids. CDR3 sequence: CAWRGPGTGDGYTF. The CDR3, as DNA: TGTGCCTGGAGGGGACCCGGGACAGGGGATGGCTACACCTTC.

The chain carries TRBV6-1 and TRBJ1-1; possibly TRBD1 for D (5 bases). Germline loops: CDR1 MNHNS, CDR2 SASEGT. There are 15 residues in the CDR3. The ends were cut back, 8 bases at V and 1 base at J, with 17 bases in the middle. This chain's CDR3 is CASPASGIRNTEAFF. CDR3 sequence (DNA): TGTGCCAGCCCAGCGTCAGGGATAAGGAACACTGAAGCTTTCTTT.

The chain links TRBV7-2 to TRBJ1-4, with TRBD1 matching 10 bases. Germline values: CDR1 SGHTA, CDR2 FQGNSA. Unmatched junction bases numbered 4, after V lost 1 base and J lost 8 bases. The CDR3 totals 15 residues. The DNA of the CDR3 is TGTGCCAGCAGCTTAGGAGGACAGGGGGGGGAAAAACTGTTTTTT. It is translated as CASSLGGQGGEKLFF.

The CDR3 here is CAWSLSLRGVDQPQHF. The CDR3, as DNA: TGTGCCTGGAGCCTAAGTCTTAGAGGTGTCGATCAGCCCCAGCATTTT. This rearrangement joins TRBV30 to TRBJ1-5, with D uncertain. The ends were cut back, 3 bases at V and 5 bases at J, with 20 bases in the middle. The CDR3 has 16 residues. Germline CDR1 GTSNPN, CDR2 SVGIG (reference sequence).

The chain links TRBV28 to TRBJ1-2, with no clear D. Germline values: CDR1 MDHEN, CDR2 SYDVKM. V was trimmed by 5 bases and J by 0 bases, leaving 10 bases between them. This CDR3 contains 14 residues. The CDR3 here is CASSTGMPNYGYTF. In nucleotides, the CDR3 is TGTGCCAGCAGTACCGGGATGCCTAACTATGGCTACACCTTC.

J is TRBJ1-3 and V is TRBV2, with 8 bases aligning to TRBD1. Germline-derived CDR1 and CDR2 are SNHLY and FYNNEI. CDR3 length: 17 amino acids. J was trimmed by 3 bases and V by 6 bases; bases with no gene match: 13. The CDR3 DNA is TGTGCCAGCAGAGGGATTCGGACAGGGAAACTTGGAAACACCATATATTTT. It codes for CASRGIRTGKLGNTIYF.

V and J are TRBV7-2 and TRBJ2-5, with TRBD1 identical over 7 bases. Per germline, CDR1 SGHTA and CDR2 FQGNSA. The V gene end was trimmed by 0 bases and the J gene end by 5 bases; junction bases not matched to a gene: 9. The CDR3 consists of 16 residues. CDR3 nucleotide sequence: TGTGCCAGCAGCTTAGCGAGGTGGCAGGGGGTGGAGACCCAGTACTTC. It specifies CASSLARWQGVETQYF.

The chain uses TRBV27 and TRBJ1-2, with unresolved D. There are 13 residues in the CDR3. Germline-derived CDR1 and CDR2 are MNHEY and SMNVEV (reference sequence). V was clipped by 3 bases and J by 8 bases, with 13 bases between them. Here the CDR3 DNA reads TGTGCCAGCAGTTTTTCGGGTGGTAGCGGCTACACCTTC. It yields the protein CASSFSGGSGYTF.

In this sample, this clone turned up a few times. The chain couples TRBV10-1 to TRBJ2-1; 8 bases are a match to TRBD1. CDR3 length: 15 residues. J gave up 7 bases and V 4 bases, and 9 bases lay outside the gene matches. The germline CDR1 and CDR2 sequences are WNHNN and SYGVQD (reference sequence). CDR3 in DNA: TGCGCCAGCAGTGTACACAGGGGGTCACAAAATGAGCAGTTCTTC. Encoded protein: CASSVHRGSQNEQFF.

The chain has TRBV25-1 and TRBJ1-3; unclear D gene. Trimming left V 3 bases short and J 0 bases short, with 12 bases between. CDR3 length: 16 amino acids. Looked up from germline, CDR1 is MGHDK and CDR2 is SYGVNS. The CDR3 nucleotides are TGTGCCAGCAGTGAGGGTCAGCGAAGCTCTGGAAACACCATATATTTT. Protein: CASSEGQRSSGNTIYF.

This chain uses TRBV7-2 with TRBJ1-5, with D perhaps matching TRBD1 (6 bases). V was pared by 1 base and J by 0 bases, with 16 bases between. This CDR3 has 18 amino acids. Per the germline V gene, CDR1 is SGHTA and CDR2 is FQGNSA. This CDR3 is CASSLVPPQGSSNQPQHF. For the CDR3, the DNA is TGTGCCAGCAGCTTAGTGCCCCCTCAGGGGAGTAGCAATCAGCCCCAGCATTTT. The full variable domain, with the rest looked up from reference TRBV7-2 and TRBJ1-5, is GAGVSQSPSNKVTEKGKDVELRCDPISGHTALYWYRQSLGQGLEFLIYFQGNSAPDKSGLPSDRFSAERTGGSVSTLTIQRTQQEDSAVYLCASSLVPPQGSSNQPQHFGDGTRLSIL.

The genes are TRBV30 and TRBJ1-1; a possible D gene is TRBD1 (6 bases). The V gene's germline CDR1 is GTSNPN and CDR2 SVGIG (reference sequence). The CDR3 covers 11 residues. Trimming cost V 5 bases and J 2 bases, with 6 bases left between them. For the CDR3, the DNA is TGTGCCTGGGGGGGCAACACTGAAGCTTTCTTT. This codes for CAWGGNTEAFF.

This chain joins TRBV20-1 and TRBJ2-5; possibly TRBD2 for D (5 bases). Matching the DNA end better, TRBJ2-7 makes the J call doubtful. The germline CDR1 and CDR2 sequences are DFQATT and SNEGSKA (reference sequence). The CDR3 runs to 11 residues. The CDR3 DNA sequence: TGCAGTGTTCCCGAGGGAGCCGAGCAGTACTTC. This codes for CSVPEGAEQYF.

This chain connects TRBV19 to TRBJ1-1; no reliable D call. There are 13 residues in the CDR3. Trimming shortened V by 7 bases and J by 1 base, and 10 bases separated the two germline ends. The germline CDR1 and CDR2 sequences are LNHDA and SQIVND (reference sequence). The DNA of the CDR3 is TGTGCCAGTAACTACGAAGGGAACACTGAAGCTTTCTTT. Translation: CASNYEGNTEAFF.

The rearrangement joins TRBV6-5 to TRBJ2-3; the D is unclear. Germline CDR1 reads MNHEY; CDR2 reads SVGAGI. Trimming shortened V by 1 base and J by 0 bases, and 11 bases separated the two germline ends. There are 16 residues in the CDR3. CDR3 nucleotide sequence: TGTGCCAGCAGTTACTTCGAGAGCGCGAGCACAGATACGCAGTATTTT. The encoded protein is CASSYFESASTDTQYF.

The chain is built from TRBV27 and TRBJ2-3; tentatively, D is TRBD1 (5 bases). There are 15 residues in the CDR3. Germline CDR1 is MNHEY and CDR2 is SMNVEV (reference sequence). V lost 2 bases and J lost 3, with 12 bases in between. CDR3 in amino acids: CASSLQGMGTDTQYF. CDR3 DNA sequence: TGTGCCAGCAGTTTACAGGGAATGGGTACAGATACGCAGTATTTT.

This clone has only a few counts. The chain uses TRBV7-8 and TRBJ1-6, with unresolved D. The germline CDR1 and CDR2 sequences are SGHVS and FQNEAQ. Trimming pared 4 bases from V and 9 bases from J, leaving 22 bases between. CDR3 length: 17 amino acids. CDR3 residues: CASSSSGHTRSPSPLHF. For the CDR3, the DNA is TGTGCCAGCAGCTCGTCAGGTCACACTCGATCCCCTTCACCCCTCCACTTT.

This chain connects TRBV18 to TRBJ2-7; 8 bases match TRBD1. CDR1 and CDR2 from the germline V gene are KGHSH and LQKENI. The CDR3 loop spans 14 amino acids. The V segment lost 3 bases and the J segment 6 bases; nucleotides outside the gene matches: 7. CDR3 in amino acids: CASSPGTGSGEQYF. DNA for the CDR3: TGTGCCAGCTCACCGGGGACAGGTAGCGGCGAGCAGTACTTC.

The chain combines TRBV19 with TRBJ2-3; tentatively, D is TRBD2 (6 bases). Per germline, CDR1 LNHDA and CDR2 SQIVND (reference sequence). The CDR3 covers 16 residues. V gave up 3 bases and J gave up 4 bases, with 17 bases separating them. In DNA, the CDR3 is TGTGCCAGTAGTATCACCCCTGGGGGGAGAGCAGATACGCAGTATTTT. Translating it yields CASSITPGGRADTQYF.